The entry below describes one T cell receptor (beta chain). This record comes from a study of T cell changes during pregnancy in multiple sclerosis. With V trimmed by 2 bases and J by 7 bases, 5 bases remained unmatched. The germline gives CDR1 MDHEN, CDR2 SYDVKM. This CDR3 is 14 amino acids long. TCRdb keeps only in-frame clones here, not all; method: immunoSEQ multiplex PCR. The sample lists 35,000 to 55,000 clones; around 90% were seen once. The rearrangement joins TRBV28 to TRBJ2-7; 10 nucleotides match TRBD2. The specimen was CD8+ T cells from peripheral blood mononuclear cells, collected after pregnancy. This clonotype originated in a female donor in good health, enrolled as a control in a pregnancy study. CDR3 region: CASSLQAGGREQYF. Written as DNA, the CDR3 is TGTGCCAGCAGTTTACAAGCGGGGGGGCGAGAGCAGTACTTC.